These 2 T cell receptor beta chains originate from one sample sequenced in a study of cytomegalovirus exposure and HLA in healthy donors. In the PCR, 60 Vbeta and 13 Jbeta primers were used. This table comes from immunoSEQ multiplex PCR, and its TCRdb copy is limited to in-frame clones, with some not included. Seen here are more than 110,000 clones, about 76% observed once, and the top ten hold approximately 4%. Sequenced: PBMCs. These receptors were obtained from a man younger than 35 in good health and CMV-seronegative.

V gene TRBV6-6 combines with J gene TRBJ2-1; TRBD2 agrees at 13 bases. The CDR3 contains 13 residues. Germline values: CDR1 MNHNY, CDR2 SVGAGI (reference sequence). The V and J ends lost 8 bases and 8 bases, in that order; junction bases with no gene match: 3. For the CDR3, the DNA is TGTGCCAGCCAACTAGCGGGAGGGGATGAGCAGTTCTTC. Residues: CASQLAGGDEQFF.

For this clone: One end of the junction fails to match germline, which may point to a read error. V is TRBV6-5 and J is TRBJ1-1, with TRBD1 matching over 7 bases. This CDR3 region has 14 residues. Looked up from germline, CDR1 is MNHEY and CDR2 is SVGAGI. The CDR3 reads CASRNRGGNTGAFF. DNA for the CDR3: TGTGCCAGCAGGAACAGGGGAGGAAACACTGGAGCTTTCTTT.